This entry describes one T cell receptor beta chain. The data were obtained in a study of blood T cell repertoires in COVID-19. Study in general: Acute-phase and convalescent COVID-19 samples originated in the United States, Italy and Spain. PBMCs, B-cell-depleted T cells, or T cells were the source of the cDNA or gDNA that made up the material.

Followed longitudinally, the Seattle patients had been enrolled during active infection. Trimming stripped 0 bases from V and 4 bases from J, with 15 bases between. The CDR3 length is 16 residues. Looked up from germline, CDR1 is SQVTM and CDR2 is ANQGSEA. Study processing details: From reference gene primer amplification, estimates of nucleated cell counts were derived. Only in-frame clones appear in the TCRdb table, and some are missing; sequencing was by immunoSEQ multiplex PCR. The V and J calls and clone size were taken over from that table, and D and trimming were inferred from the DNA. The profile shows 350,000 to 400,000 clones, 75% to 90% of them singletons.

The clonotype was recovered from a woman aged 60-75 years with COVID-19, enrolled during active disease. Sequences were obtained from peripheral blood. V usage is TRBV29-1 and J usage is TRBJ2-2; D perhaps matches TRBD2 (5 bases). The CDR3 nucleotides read TGCAGCGTTGAAGATCCCGCTAGGAGGCTCACCGGGGAGCTGTTTTTT. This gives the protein CSVEDPARRLTGELFF.